This entry features one T cell receptor (beta chain) sequence. V lost 1 base to trimming and J lost 7 bases, with 14 bases between them. This CDR3 is 16 amino acids long. Germline V gene lookup returns CDR1 KGHSH and CDR2 LQKENI. Here immunoSEQ multiplex PCR was the method, and the copy in TCRdb shows in-frame clones only, minus some. The table includes about 300,000 clones, around 88% detected once. The data stem from a study of blood T cell repertoires in COVID-19. Across the whole study: The cDNA or gDNA used as material had been derived from T cells, B-cell-depleted T cells, or PBMCs.

The sequence came from a woman between 45 and 60 years old with acute or convalescent COVID-19. The sample taken for sequencing was peripheral blood. The chain has TRBV18 and TRBJ1-6, with D possibly being TRBD1 (5 bases). Here the CDR3 DNA reads TGTGCCAGCTCACCACGGGAGGGCAGGGAGAATTCACCCCTCCACTTT. Translating gives CASSPREGRENSPLHF. The full variable domain, its missing parts supplied by reference TRBV18 and TRBJ1-6, is NAGVMQNPRHLVRRRGQEARLRCSPMKGHSHVYWYRQLPEEGLKFMVYLQKENIIDESGMPKERFSAEFPKEGPSILRIQQVVRGDSAAYFCASSPREGRENSPLHFGNGTRLTVT.